Listed below are T cell receptor beta chains from one sample, sequenced in a study of vaccination and CD4 T cells after COVID-19. No antigen is known for these receptors. TCRdb independently ran MiXCR on the PCR reads; one entry per CDR3 protein. The sample contains approximately 15,000 distinct CDR3 sequences, approximately 57% of which appear only once. Input material: CD4+ T cells from blood, cultured in vitro. Receptors were obtained from a human donor who had recovered from COVID-19. CDR3s include the opening cysteine and the closing phenylalanine or tryptophan. D genes are given only for firm matches. Not all rows give a size; the values are once, few, many and, for expanded clones, a class.

cdr3_length	v_call	j_call	d_call	clone_size	cdr3_nt	cdr3_aa
16	TRBV7-8	TRBJ1-2	-	-	TGTGCCAGCAGCCCCGCCCGGTCGGTCACTGGCTATGGCTACACCTTC	CASSPARSVTGYGYTF
15	TRBV14	TRBJ1-2	TRBD1	few	TGTGCCAGCAGCCGAGAGACAGGGATTAACTATGGCTACACCTTC	CASSRETGINYGYTF
15	TRBV27	TRBJ1-5	-	-	TGTGCCAGCAGTTTGCGGGGGCAGGGAAATCAGCCCCAGCATTTT	CASSLRGQGNQPQHF
16	TRBV20-1	TRBJ2-5	-	-	TGCAGTGCTAGAGTAGTAAGGCAGGGGTGGGGCGAGACCCAGTACTTC	CSARVVRQGWGETQYF
14	TRBV24-1	TRBJ2-2	TRBD1	-	TGTGCCACCAGGGACAGGGCGAACACCGGGGAGCTGTTTTTT	CATRDRANTGELFF
11	TRBV24-1	TRBJ2-1	-	-	TGTGCCACCAGTGATTTGGCTGAGCAGTTCTTC	CATSDLAEQFF
13	TRBV20-1	TRBJ2-1	-	-	TGCAGTCTAGAACGAACCGGGACCTATGAGCAGTTCTTC	CSLERTGTYEQFF
14	TRBV21-1	TRBJ2-2	-	-	TGTGCCAGCAGCAAAAAGCAGGGATACGGGGAGCTGTTTTTT	CASSKKQGYGELFF
12	TRBV24-1	TRBJ2-7	-	-	TGTGCCACCGGGGGGGGCACGGGCGAGCAGTACTTC	CATGGGTGEQYF
13	TRBV6-1	TRBJ1-1	-	-	TGTGCCAGCAGCTATCGGGGGATCACTGAAGCTTTCTTT	CASSYRGITEAFF
13	TRBV29-1	TRBJ2-7	TRBD1	-	TGCAGCGCGACTCGGACAGGGGCATACGAGCAGTACTTC	CSATRTGAYEQYF
15	TRBV6-7	TRBJ2-7	-	-	TGTGCCAGCATTTCCGAATGGACAGATACCTACGAGCAGTACTTC	CASISEWTDTYEQYF
13	TRBV30	TRBJ1-2	-	-	TGTGCCACCTCCCAAGGGTCTTTCTATGGCTACACCTTC	CATSQGSFYGYTF
16	TRBV5-8	TRBJ2-7	-	-	TGTGCCAGCAGCAGGCGGAGGCGATTCCTCTCCTACGAGCAGTACTTC	CASSRRRRFLSYEQYF
15	TRBV6-1	TRBJ1-2	-	medium-sized	TGTGCCAGCAGTCCGTCTGGGGTCCTTCTGTATGGCTACACCTTC	CASSPSGVLLYGYTF
12	TRBV28	TRBJ1-5	-	-	TGTGCCAGCAGTTTAGTGGGTCAGCCCCAGCATTTT	CASSLVGQPQHF
15	TRBV6-1	TRBJ1-3	-	-	TGTGCCAGCAGTGTCGACAGCTCCTCTGGAAACACCATATATTTT	CASSVDSSSGNTIYF